The clone carrying this TCR beta chain was counted a few times. This sample is part of a study of beta chain features in type 1 diabetes. The investigators reverse transcribed all of the isolated RNA, so they sequenced expressed TCRB transcripts. Sequencing was performed with immunoSEQ multiplex PCR; in TCRdb, only in-frame clones are kept and a portion is missing. The data show 400,000 to 600,000 clones, over 25% seen once. Germline CDR1 reads MNHNS; CDR2 reads SASEGT. V lost 4 bases and J 6 bases, leaving 7 bases between the germline ends. The CDR3 is made up of 12 amino acids. The TCR sequence derives from a man between 18 and 29 years old in good health. The sequenced sample was naive CD4+ T cells from blood. The chain is built from TRBV6-1 and TRBJ2-1; no firm D call. This CDR3 is CASSAYTNEQFF. The CDR3 DNA sequence: TGTGCCAGCAGTGCCTACACCAATGAGCAGTTCTTC.